This passage covers 4 T cell receptor beta chains from one sample sequenced in a study of beta chain features in type 1 diabetes. Sequenced material consisted of expressed TCRB transcripts (all of the isolated RNA was reverse transcribed). TCRdb keeps only in-frame clones here, not all; method: immunoSEQ multiplex PCR. This table holds 70,000 to 95,000 clones, roughly a third found once. Sequenced: stem cell memory CD4+ T cells from blood. The origin of the receptors is a young woman in good health.

This clone was recorded a few times. The rearrangement uses TRBV7-9 and TRBJ1-1, with no clear D. Trimming left V 5 bases short and J 1 base short, with 8 bases between. The CDR3 extends over 13 amino acids. CDR1 and CDR2 from the germline V gene are SEHNR and FQNEAQ (reference sequence). Here the CDR3 reads CASSPSTNTEAFF. CDR3 nucleotide sequence: TGTGCCAGCAGCCCTAGCACGAACACTGAAGCTTTCTTT. The full variable domain, rest sourced from reference TRBV7-9 and TRBJ1-1, is DTGVSQNPRHKITKRGQNVTFRCDPISEHNRLYWYRQTLGQGPEFLTYFQNEAQLEKSRLLSDRFSAERPKGSFSTLEIQRTEQGDSAMYLCASSPSTNTEAFFGQGTRLTVV.

This clone was counted between two and nine times. The J gene is TRBJ2-5, the V gene TRBV5-6; no clear D gene. This CDR3 region has 12 residues. Germline V CDR1 and CDR2: SGHDT, YYEEEE. Trimming pared 3 bases from V and 2 bases from J, leaving 5 bases between. The CDR3 nucleotides read TGTGCCAGCAGCTCTTCTCAAGAGACCCAGTACTTC. Encoded protein: CASSSSQETQYF.

This clone was seen a handful of times. V and J are TRBV9 and TRBJ1-5, with D uncertain. Germline assignment: CDR1 SGDLS and CDR2 YYNGEE. The CDR3 sequence is 15 residues long. Trimming pared 4 bases from V and 2 bases from J, leaving 13 bases between. The CDR3 DNA follows: TGTGCCAGCAGCCCCGCTCAAGAGGGCAATCAGCCCCAGCATTTT. Protein product: CASSPAQEGNQPQHF.

The V call is TRBV2, the J call TRBJ2-3; 13 bases match TRBD2. This CDR3 comprises 16 residues. Germline values: CDR1 SNHLY, CDR2 FYNNEI. V lost 8 bases, J lost 3 bases, and 8 bases stayed unmatched. The CDR3 is CASGGGLAGRTDTQYF. In nucleotides, the CDR3 is TGTGCCAGCGGAGGGGGACTAGCGGGACGAACAGATACGCAGTATTTT.